The 25 T cell receptor beta chains in this list originate from one sample, sequenced in a study of control samples from healthy donors and cancer patients. TCRdb keeps only in-frame clones here, not all; method: immunoSEQ multiplex PCR. The data show around 120,000 clones, about 95% seen once. The sequenced sample was blood. The receptors shown here come from a young man in good health.

The V gene is TRBV18, the J gene TRBJ2-1, with 14 bases lining up with TRBD2. CDR3 length: 18 amino acids. Germline values: CDR1 KGHSH, CDR2 LQKENI. Germline trimming cut 6 bases from V and 4 bases from J; bases unmatched to any gene: 11. CDR3 loop: CASSGGLAGGPTYNEQFF. The CDR3 DNA is TGTGCCAGCTCCGGAGGACTAGCGGGGGGCCCGACTTACAATGAGCAGTTCTTC.

This chain connects TRBV5-5 to TRBJ2-1; 8 bases are a match to TRBD2. Germline trimming cut 2 bases from V and 2 bases from J; bases unmatched to any gene: 6. Germline V CDR1 and CDR2: SGHKS, YYEKEE (reference sequence). The CDR3 spans 16 residues. CDR3 coding DNA: TGTGCCAGCAGCTTCTCCTCCGGGGGGGCCTACAATGAGCAGTTCTTC. Residues: CASSFSSGGAYNEQFF.

This clone was counted a single time. This sequence joins TRBV28 and TRBJ2-2; the match to TRBD2 covers 7 bases. The V gene end was trimmed by 6 bases and the J gene end by 4 bases; junction bases not matched to a gene: 8. From germline, CDR1 is MDHEN and CDR2 SYDVKM. The CDR3 has 15 amino acids. CDR3 amino acids: CASRSPGGGTGELFF. In nucleotides, the CDR3 is TGTGCCAGCAGGTCCCCGGGAGGCGGCACCGGGGAGCTGTTTTTT.

The chain joins TRBV5-1 to TRBJ2-1, with 12 bases that match TRBD2. CDR1 and CDR2 from the germline V gene are SGHRS and YFSETQ. Trimming took 3 bases from V and 7 from J; bases not matched to a gene: 11. This CDR3 is built from 17 residues. The CDR3 coding sequence is TGCGCCAGCAGCTCCATTGCCCTAGCGGGGGGGCAAAATGAGCAGTTCTTC. Protein: CASSSIALAGGQNEQFF.

The chain links TRBV6-2 or TRBV6-3 to TRBJ1-5; perhaps TRBD1 as D (6 bases). Trimming pared 5 bases from V and 5 bases from J, leaving 16 bases between. CDR3 length: 15 residues. Per germline, CDR1 MNHEY and CDR2 SVGEGT. The CDR3 sequence is CASSTPRQVYQPQHF. CDR3 coding DNA: TGTGCCAGCAGTACCCCTAGACAGGTTTATCAGCCCCAGCATTTT.

The genes are TRBV27 and TRBJ1-5; tentative D call: TRBD1 (5 bases). With 1 base removed from V and 6 bases from J, the gap between germline ends came to 10 bases. In germline, CDR1 is MNHEY, CDR2 SMNVEV (reference sequence). The CDR3 runs to 14 residues. CDR3 sequence (DNA): TGTGCCAGCAGTTTATACCCAGGGACTCAGCCCCAGCATTTT. It yields the protein CASSLYPGTQPQHF.

This clone showed up just once. This sequence joins TRBV28 and TRBJ2-3, with 8 bases lining up with TRBD2. V shed 6 bases and J 3 bases; nucleotides not matched to a gene: 11. This CDR3 spans 16 amino acids. Germline CDR1 and CDR2: MDHEN and SYDVKM. The CDR3 spells CASSGGAGFWTDTQYF. CDR3 DNA sequence: TGTGCCAGCAGCGGGGGGGCAGGGTTCTGGACAGATACGCAGTATTTT.

This clone was recorded only once. The chain links TRBV9 to TRBJ1-3; unclear D gene. The CDR3 consists of 14 residues. Per germline, CDR1 SGDLS and CDR2 YYNGEE. The V end was cut by 4 bases, the J end by 1 base, with 9 bases between. The CDR3 DNA is TGTGCCAGCAGCAGTGGGAAGTCTGGAAACACCATATATTTT. Its protein is CASSSGKSGNTIYF.

The rearrangement links TRBV30 to TRBJ1-6; D gene uncertain. Germline V CDR1 and CDR2: GTSNPN, SVGIG (reference sequence). The CDR3 spans 14 residues. The V end lost 0 bases, the J end lost 7 bases, and 10 bases lay between the germline ends. The CDR3 region has the DNA TGTGCCTGGAGTGTAACAAGAGGCAATTCACCCCTCCACTTT. Protein product: CAWSVTRGNSPLHF.

The chain joins TRBV7-2 to TRBJ2-3, with 11 positions matching TRBD2. V shed 1 base, J shed 6 bases, and the junction held 3 bases outside the gene matches. CDR1 is SGHTA and CDR2 is FQGNSA in the germline V gene. The CDR3 spans 15 residues. The CDR3 region has the DNA TGTGCCAGCAGCTTAGGACTAGCGGGGAGGGATACGCAGTATTTT. It specifies CASSLGLAGRDTQYF.

The chain has TRBV7-2 and TRBJ2-7; 8 bases map to TRBD2. The V gene's germline CDR1 is SGHTA and CDR2 FQGNSA. The CDR3 is 14 amino acids. V dropped 5 bases and J dropped 0; count of bases not matched to a gene: 3. The CDR3 protein is CASSLSGNSYEQYF. CDR3 DNA sequence: TGTGCCAGCAGCCTTAGCGGGAACTCCTACGAGCAGTACTTC.

The rearrangement uses TRBV27 and TRBJ2-7, with D possibly matching TRBD1 (6 bases). V lost 5 bases and J lost 2, with 16 bases in between. This CDR3 has 15 amino acids. The germline V gene encodes CDR1 MNHEY and CDR2 SMNVEV (reference sequence). The CDR3 is CASSPDRLVAYEQYF. CDR3 bases: TGTGCCAGCAGTCCCGACAGGCTGGTTGCCTACGAGCAGTACTTC.

CDR3 in DNA: TGTGCCAGCAGCTTAGGACTTGTCAGGGCCTACGAGCAGTACTTC. This encodes CASSLGLVRAYEQYF. The V gene is TRBV7-9, the J gene TRBJ2-7, with D perhaps TRBD1 (5 bases). This CDR3 is built from 15 residues. The germline V gene encodes CDR1 SEHNR and CDR2 FQNEAQ (reference sequence). V was pared by 1 base and J by 2 bases, with 12 bases between.

The chain joins TRBV7-3 to TRBJ2-3; 10 bases are a match to TRBD2. The CDR3 is 15 amino acids. Germline CDR1 SGHTA, CDR2 FQGTGA. Germline trimming cut 4 bases from V and 5 bases from J; bases unmatched to any gene: 6. CDR3 in DNA: TGTGCCAGCAGCTCCTTAGCGGGGGGCCGAGATACGCAGTATTTT. This encodes CASSSLAGGRDTQYF.

This chain links TRBV15 with TRBJ1-1, with 8 bases matching TRBD1. Germline V CDR1 and CDR2: LNHNV, YYDKDF (reference sequence). V was clipped by 3 bases and J by 6 bases; unmatched bases: 15. The CDR3 has 17 amino acids. The CDR3, as DNA: TGTGCCACCAGCAGGAGGGGAGGCATAAAGACAGGGGCTGAAGCTTTCTTT. Translation: CATSRRGGIKTGAEAFF.

The rearrangement uses TRBV30 and TRBJ2-1; perhaps TRBD1 as D (5 bases). The germline V gene encodes CDR1 GTSNPN and CDR2 SVGIG (reference sequence). Trimming pared 2 bases from V and 0 bases from J, leaving 14 bases between. The CDR3 length is 16 residues. Here the CDR3 DNA reads TGTGCCTGGAGTTCTAGGGGCCTCTCCTCCTACAATGAGCAGTTCTTC. Amino acid sequence: CAWSSRGLSSYNEQFF.

V is TRBV5-1 and J is TRBJ2-5; TRBD2 is a possible D gene (5 bases). Germline values: CDR1 SGHRS, CDR2 YFSETQ. The CDR3 is 14 residues long. V gave up 0 bases and J gave up 2 bases, with 8 bases separating them. CDR3 amino acids: CASSLGGAQETQYF. The CDR3 nucleotides read TGCGCCAGCAGCTTGGGGGGAGCGCAAGAGACCCAGTACTTC.

The rearrangement links TRBV19 to TRBJ2-2; tentative D call: TRBD2 (6 bases). The V gene's germline CDR1 is LNHDA and CDR2 SQIVND (reference sequence). This CDR3 is 14 amino acids long. Trimming cost V 4 bases and J 3 bases, with 9 bases left between them. Here the CDR3 reads CASSTGLYTGELFF. DNA of the CDR3: TGTGCCAGTAGTACGGGACTCTACACCGGGGAGCTGTTTTTT.

The chain joins TRBV19 to TRBJ1-5; no clear D gene. Germline CDR1 is LNHDA and CDR2 is SQIVND (reference sequence). Trimming shortened V by 6 bases and J by 2 bases, and 11 bases separated the two germline ends. The CDR3 consists of 14 residues. The CDR3 sequence: CASRARIGNQPQHF. In DNA form, the CDR3 reads TGTGCCAGTAGGGCCCGAATAGGCAATCAGCCCCAGCATTTT.

This chain uses TRBV30 with TRBJ1-6; the D gene is possibly TRBD1 (5 bases). The germline V gene has CDR1 GTSNPN and CDR2 SVGIG (reference sequence). This CDR3 is built from 17 residues. Trimming removed 2 bases at V and 7 bases at J, with 21 bases between. The CDR3 loop is CAWSPWGGFGPNSPLHF. The CDR3 DNA is TGTGCCTGGAGTCCGTGGGGGGGGTTCGGCCCCAATTCACCCCTCCACTTT.

The V and J genes are TRBV6-5 and TRBJ1-3; D is ambiguous. The CDR3 is 13 amino acids. V was clipped by 3 bases and J by 3 bases, with 6 bases between them. Germline CDR1 is MNHEY and CDR2 is SVGAGI. CDR3 loop: CASSYSVGNTIYF. CDR3 DNA: TGTGCCAGCAGTTATTCGGTTGGAAACACCATATATTTT.

V and J are TRBV28 and TRBJ1-1; a weak D match, TRBD1 (6 bases). Germline V CDR1 and CDR2: MDHEN, SYDVKM. Trimming left V 5 bases short and J 8 bases short, with 24 bases between. This CDR3 is 16 amino acids long. This CDR3 is CASSATRGAGRQEAFF. As DNA, the CDR3 is TGTGCCAGCAGTGCCACCCGGGGGGCGGGACGCCAAGAAGCTTTCTTT. Using reference TRBV28 and TRBJ1-1 for the parts outside the CDR3, the full variable domain is DVKVTQSSRYLVKRTGEKVFLECVQDMDHENMFWYRQDPGLGLRLIYFSYDVKMKEKGDIPEGYSVSREKKERFSLILESASTNQTSMYLCASSATRGAGRQEAFFGQGTRLTVV.

The chain recombines TRBV6-4 with TRBJ2-3; TRBD2 agrees at 13 bases. Germline lookup yields CDR1 MRHNA and CDR2 SNTAGT. After removal of 6 bases from V and 6 bases from J, the junction contained 6 bases not matched to a gene. The CDR3 covers 15 residues. This CDR3 reads CASSGLAGEIDTQYF. The CDR3 DNA reads TGTGCCAGCAGCGGACTAGCGGGGGAGATCGATACGCAGTATTTT.

The V and J genes are TRBV5-1 and TRBJ1-4; no firm D call. The CDR3 length is 15 residues. Germline V gene data show CDR1 as SGHRS and CDR2 as YFSETQ. V lost 3 bases, J lost 3 bases, and 12 bases lay in between. CDR3 nucleotides: TGCGCCAGCAGCTGGTCGGGATCGGCTAATGAAAAACTGTTTTTT. The encoded protein is CASSWSGSANEKLFF.

The gene calls are TRBV5-5 and TRBJ2-7; D not certain. Germline loops: CDR1 SGHKS, CDR2 YYEKEE (reference sequence). Trimming took off 4 bases at V and 6 bases at J, with 17 bases between the two ends. The CDR3 consists of 14 residues. This chain's CDR3 is CASSQDGDRLEQYF. The DNA for the CDR3 is TGTGCCAGCAGCCAGGATGGGGATCGTCTCGAGCAGTACTTC.